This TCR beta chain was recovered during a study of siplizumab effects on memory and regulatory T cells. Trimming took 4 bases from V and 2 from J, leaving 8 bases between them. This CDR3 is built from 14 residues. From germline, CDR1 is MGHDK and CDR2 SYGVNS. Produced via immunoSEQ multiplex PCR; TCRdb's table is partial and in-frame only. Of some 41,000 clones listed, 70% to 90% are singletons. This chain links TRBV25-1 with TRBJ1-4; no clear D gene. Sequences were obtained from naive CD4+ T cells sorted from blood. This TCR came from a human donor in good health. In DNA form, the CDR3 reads TGTGCCAGCAGTGTCTGGATGACTAATGAAAAACTGTTTTTT. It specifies CASSVWMTNEKLFF.